These 18 T cell receptor beta chains originate from one sample sequenced in a study of cytomegalovirus exposure and HLA in healthy donors. Both 60 Vbeta primers and 13 Jbeta primers went into the PCR. TCRdb's copy holds only in-frame clones and misses some; the assay was immunoSEQ multiplex PCR. Among about 190,000 clones listed, 70% to 80% were seen once. What was sequenced was PBMCs. Receptors were obtained from a woman in her 50s in good health and CMV-seronegative.

The CDR3 DNA reads TGTGCCAGCAGTTATAGGAAGGGGAGCAATCAGCCCCAGCATTTT. This encodes CASSYRKGSNQPQHF. This rearrangement joins TRBV6-6 to TRBJ1-5; tentatively, D is TRBD1 (5 bases). The CDR3 consists of 15 residues. V lost 3 bases and J 1 base, leaving 10 bases between the germline ends. In germline, CDR1 is MNHNY, CDR2 SVGAGI (reference sequence).

This sequence joins TRBV27 and TRBJ2-5; 7 bases are shared with TRBD1. The CDR3 has 15 residues. Losses at the gene ends were 5 bases for V and 5 bases for J; bases not matched to a gene: 11. Germline CDR1 MNHEY, CDR2 SMNVEV (reference sequence). The CDR3 is CASSPYRGAEETQYF. The CDR3 DNA is TGTGCCAGCAGTCCCTACAGGGGAGCTGAGGAGACCCAGTACTTC.

The chain employs TRBV11-2 and TRBJ2-3, with D perhaps matching TRBD2 (5 bases). V gave up 1 base and J gave up 2 bases, with 10 bases separating them. The CDR3 has 15 residues. Looked up from germline, CDR1 is SGHAT and CDR2 is FQNNGV. This chain's CDR3 is CASSLAGIYTDTQYF. DNA of the CDR3: TGTGCCAGCAGCTTAGCGGGAATATACACAGATACGCAGTATTTT.

The chain combines TRBV5-4 with TRBJ2-3, with 7 bases aligning to TRBD2. The CDR3 runs to 15 residues. Germline V gene lookup returns CDR1 SGHNT and CDR2 YYREEE (reference sequence). V shed 0 bases, J shed 2 bases, and the junction held 3 bases outside the gene matches. CDR3 sequence (DNA): TGTGCCAGCAGCTTGGACCTAGCGGACACAGATACGCAGTATTTT. Translated, it gives CASSLDLADTDTQYF. Combining the CDR3 with reference TRBV5-4 and TRBJ2-3 gives the whole variable domain ETGVTQSPTHLIKTRGQQVTLRCSSQSGHNTVSWYQQALGQGPQFIFQYYREEENGRGNFPPRFSGLQFPNYSSELNVNALELDDSALYLCASSLDLADTDTQYFGPGTRLTVL.

A few counts support this clone. This chain connects TRBV7-6 to TRBJ1-4; perhaps TRBD1 as D (5 bases). Trimming pared 5 bases from V and 7 bases from J, leaving 17 bases between. This CDR3 has 15 residues. Germline assignment: CDR1 SGHVS and CDR2 FNYEAQ. CDR3 in DNA: TGTGCCAGCAGCCTCGGGGGGGGATTTGCTGAAAAACTGTTTTTT. Its protein product is CASSLGGGFAEKLFF.

This sequence joins TRBV5-1 and TRBJ2-5; TRBD2 matches 9 bases. Germline V gives CDR1 SGHRS, CDR2 YFSETQ. V was clipped by 5 bases and J by 2 bases; unmatched bases: 10. The CDR3 totals 16 residues. The CDR3 DNA reads TGCGCCAGCAGTCGGTATGCGGGGGGGCTGCAAGAGACCCAGTACTTC. Protein product: CASSRYAGGLQETQYF. The complete variable domain, with remaining parts taken from reference TRBV5-1 and TRBJ2-5, reads KAGVTQTPRYLIKTRGQQVTLSCSPISGHRSVSWYQQTPGQGLQFLFEYFSETQRNKGNFPGRFSGRQFSNSRSEMNVSTLELGDSALYLCASSRYAGGLQETQYFGPGTRLLVL.

V is TRBV11-1 and J is TRBJ2-5; D gene ambiguous. The germline CDR1 and CDR2 sequences are SGHAT and FQDESV (reference sequence). V was pared by 0 bases and J by 5 bases, with 10 bases between. This CDR3 region has 14 residues. CDR3 DNA sequence: TGTGCCAGCAGCTTAGCCCAAACTGTCGAGACCCAGTACTTC. Residues: CASSLAQTVETQYF. Full variable domain (rest looked up from reference TRBV11-1 and TRBJ2-5): EAEVAQSPRYKITEKSQAVAFWCDPISGHATLYWYRQILGQGPELLVQFQDESVVDDSQLPKDRFSAERLKGVDSTLKIQPAELGDSAMYLCASSLAQTVETQYFGPGTRLLVL.

This chain joins TRBV5-6 and TRBJ2-2, with D perhaps TRBD2 (6 bases). V lost 5 bases to trimming and J lost 1 base, with 12 bases between them. CDR1 is SGHDT, CDR2 YYEEEE, per germline. The length of the CDR3 is 15 residues. The CDR3 region is CASSSGTQNTGELFF. Written as DNA, the CDR3 is TGTGCCAGCAGTTCCGGGACTCAGAACACCGGGGAGCTGTTTTTT.

The chain recombines TRBV19 with TRBJ1-5; maybe TRBD1 (6 bases). This CDR3 is 12 amino acids long. The germline CDR1 and CDR2 sequences are LNHDA and SQIVND (reference sequence). V lost 7 bases and J 5 bases, leaving 9 bases between the germline ends. The CDR3 is CASTNRDQPQHF. The CDR3 DNA follows: TGTGCCAGTACGAACAGGGATCAGCCCCAGCATTTT. The entire variable domain, with the rest obtained from reference TRBV19 and TRBJ1-5, is as follows: DGGITQSPKYLFRKEGQNVTLSCEQNLNHDAMYWYRQDPGQGLRLIYYSQIVNDFQKGDIAEGYSVSREKKESFPLTVTSAQKNPTAFYLCASTNRDQPQHFGDGTRLSIL.

This chain uses TRBV20-1 with TRBJ2-1; weak D call: TRBD1 (5 bases). This CDR3 comprises 10 residues. Per the germline V gene, CDR1 is DFQATT and CDR2 is SNEGSKA (reference sequence). Trimming left V 6 bases short and J 13 bases short, with 13 bases between. The CDR3 spells CSATSGSQFF. Written as DNA, the CDR3 is TGCAGTGCAACTTCAGGGTCCCAGTTCTTC.

About this clone: An end of the junction differs from the germline gene, which may be a read error. V is TRBV7-7 and J is TRBJ1-5; 8 nucleotides line up with TRBD1. Germline V gene lookup returns CDR1 SSHAT and CDR2 FNYEAQ (reference sequence). The CDR3 is 14 amino acids. The CDR3 region has the DNA TGTGCTAGCAGCCCGGACAGGGACGGCCAGCCCCAGCATTTT. This sequence encodes CASSPDRDGQPQHF.

The chain is built from TRBV7-8 and TRBJ1-2; TRBD1 might be the D (5 bases). Trimming shortened V by 5 bases and J by 7 bases, and 14 bases separated the two germline ends. The length of the CDR3 is 13 residues. From germline, CDR1 is SGHVS and CDR2 FQNEAQ. In DNA, the CDR3 is TGTGCCAGCAGCCCCGGGGGGGTCCTTGGCTACACCTTC. Protein product: CASSPGGVLGYTF.

This chain joins TRBV19 and TRBJ2-6, with 11 bases aligning to TRBD1. Germline assignment: CDR1 LNHDA and CDR2 SQIVND (reference sequence). This CDR3 spans 18 amino acids. J lost 1 base, V lost 2 bases, and 4 bases had no gene match. The chain's CDR3 is CASSIPGQGVSGANVLTF. The CDR3 coding sequence is TGTGCCAGTAGTATACCGGGACAGGGGGTATCTGGGGCCAACGTCCTGACTTTC.

This chain links TRBV27 with TRBJ2-5; TRBD2 matches 9 bases. Germline loops: CDR1 MNHEY, CDR2 SMNVEV (reference sequence). V trimming: 3 bases; J trimming: 0 bases; junction bases outside the gene matches: 5. This CDR3 is built from 16 residues. The DNA for the CDR3 is TGTGCCAGCAGTTTCATAGCGGGGGCGGACCAAGAGACCCAGTACTTC. Its protein is CASSFIAGADQETQYF.

The rearrangement uses TRBV6-5 and TRBJ1-1; D perhaps matches TRBD1 (5 bases). V lost 6 bases and J lost 0, with 14 bases in between. Germline V gene lookup returns CDR1 MNHEY and CDR2 SVGAGI. This CDR3 contains 15 residues. The DNA of the CDR3 is TGTGCCAGCAGGGAGGGGACCCGGGTGAACACTGAAGCTTTCTTT. Amino acids: CASREGTRVNTEAFF.

This chain joins TRBV5-4 and TRBJ2-7; TRBD1 agrees at 10 bases. The CDR3 length is 15 residues. The V gene's germline CDR1 is SGHNT and CDR2 YYREEE (reference sequence). The J segment lost 2 bases and the V segment lost 6 bases, leaving 8 bases of the junction unmatched. The CDR3 is CASTSGTGVPYEQYF. In DNA form, the CDR3 reads TGTGCCAGCACCAGCGGGACAGGGGTCCCCTACGAGCAGTACTTC. The whole variable domain, remainder taken from reference TRBV5-4 and TRBJ2-7, is ETGVTQSPTHLIKTRGQQVTLRCSSQSGHNTVSWYQQALGQGPQFIFQYYREEENGRGNFPPRFSGLQFPNYSSELNVNALELDDSALYLCASTSGTGVPYEQYFGPGTRLTVT.

The rearrangement joins TRBV5-1 to TRBJ2-1; D not resolved. Trimming cost V 8 bases and J 2 bases, with 14 bases left between them. Per the germline V gene, CDR1 is SGHRS and CDR2 is YFSETQ. This CDR3 is 14 amino acids long. The CDR3 spells CASSLLVTYNEQFF. The CDR3 DNA sequence: TGCGCCAGTAGTCTTCTGGTGACCTACAATGAGCAGTTCTTC.

V usage is TRBV7-9 and J usage is TRBJ1-1, with TRBD1 matching 7 bases. The J segment lost 1 base and the V segment lost 8 bases, leaving 4 bases of the junction unmatched. Looked up from germline, CDR1 is SEHNR and CDR2 is FQNEAQ (reference sequence). This CDR3 has 13 residues. The CDR3 spells CASGDSWNTEAFF. DNA of the CDR3: TGTGCCAGCGGGGACAGTTGGAACACTGAAGCTTTCTTT.